This T cell receptor (beta chain) was profiled in a study of spatial heterogeneity in lung cancer. The time point denotes: sample taken at primary tumor resection. Samples came from approximately 65 TRACERx patients with untreated early-stage lung cancer. Single TCR cDNA molecules each had their own unique molecular identifier. TCRdb re-called the 5' RACE reads through MiXCR, storing one row per CDR3 protein. The sample yields over 5,500 distinct CDR3 sequences, 13% to 15% seen once. Judged by abundance, this clonotype is medium-sized. The antigen is undetermined. Since it is a stray read in a library aimed at alpha chains, this beta chain has a size that is not meaningful. Study results and limitations: Higher tumor mutation counts went along with higher counts of expanded intratumoral alpha and beta TCRs. The estimated TCR-seq coverage of tumor T cells amounted to about 7.4% when looking at alpha chains and more than 12% when looking at beta chains.

The CDR3 has 15 residues. V was clipped by 3 bases and J by 4 bases; unmatched bases: 6. Per germline, CDR1 MNHNS and CDR2 SASEGT. The TCR comes from a male donor with early-stage non-small cell lung cancer. This material consisted of lung tumor tissue, taken at surgery. The gene calls are TRBV6-1 and TRBJ2-3, with TRBD2 identical over 8 bases. CDR3 loop: CASSENGRASDTQYF. The CDR3 DNA reads as TGTGCCAGCAGTGAGAACGGGAGGGCCTCAGATACGCAGTATTTT.